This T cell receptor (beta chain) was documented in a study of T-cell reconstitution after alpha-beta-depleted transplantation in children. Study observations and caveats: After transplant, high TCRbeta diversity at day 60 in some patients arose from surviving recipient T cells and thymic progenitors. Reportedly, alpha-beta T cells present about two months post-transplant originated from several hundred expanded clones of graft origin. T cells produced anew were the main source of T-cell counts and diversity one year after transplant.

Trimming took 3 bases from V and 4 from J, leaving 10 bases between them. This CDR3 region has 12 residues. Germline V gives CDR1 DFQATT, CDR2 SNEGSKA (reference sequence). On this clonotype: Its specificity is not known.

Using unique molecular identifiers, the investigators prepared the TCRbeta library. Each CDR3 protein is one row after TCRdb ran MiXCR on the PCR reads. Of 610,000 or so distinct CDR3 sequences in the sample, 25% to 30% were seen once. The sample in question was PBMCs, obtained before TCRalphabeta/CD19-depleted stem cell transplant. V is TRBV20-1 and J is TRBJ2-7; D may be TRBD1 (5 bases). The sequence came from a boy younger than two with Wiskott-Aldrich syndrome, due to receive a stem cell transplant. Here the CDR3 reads CSARTQGYEQYF. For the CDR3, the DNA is TGCAGTGCTAGGACCCAGGGTTACGAGCAGTACTTC.